This T cell receptor beta chain was obtained from a study of T cells after posttransplantation cyclophosphamide. The CDR3 contains 12 residues. V shed 6 bases, J shed 8 bases, and the junction held 6 bases outside the gene matches. Germline V gene lookup returns CDR1 SQVTM and CDR2 ANQGSEA. Peripheral blood was collected from the related graft donor on the marrow donation day. In the case of this clone: What it binds is not known.

The method was immunoSEQ multiplex PCR; TCRdb's version includes in-frame clones alone and lacks a portion of them. The sample has 18,000 or so clones, 83% seen once. Study outcomes and limitations: Donor-recipient repertoire similarity was low at 1-2 months, rising over year one. TRB overlap between skin or GI tissue T cells and blood was limited. After PTCy, TRB diversity resembled that of CNI/methotrexate controls.

The source material was memory CD4+ T cells sorted from blood. This TCR was recovered from a man aged 25-40 years in good health and a related stem cell transplant donor. The gene calls are TRBV29-1 and TRBJ2-1; 8 nucleotides align to TRBD1. Here the CDR3 DNA reads TGCAGCGTAGGGGACAGGCTCGATGAGCAGTTCTTC. Protein product: CSVGDRLDEQFF.